The sequence of this T cell receptor beta chain was determined in a study of T cell responses to AZD1222 COVID-19 vaccine. Findings and limits, study-wide: Among AZD1222 vaccinees, only 5 to 7 were seropositive at baseline. White British people made up most donors, females outnumbered males, and clonal diversity was possibly underestimated.

Trimming removed 4 bases from V and 0 bases from J; junction bases left unmatched: 12. This CDR3 spans 18 amino acids. Germline V lookup: CDR1 MNHNS, CDR2 SASEGT. Regarding this clone: As yet, its antigen is unknown.

TCRdb keeps only in-frame clones here, not all; method: immunoSEQ multiplex PCR. The sample includes 90,000 to 150,000 clones, about 90% of them seen just once. The chain employs TRBV6-1 and TRBJ1-5; 7 bases fit TRBD1. This receptor was obtained from an adult in good health. The source was peripheral blood, collected on day 0 of AZD1222 vaccination. CDR3 in amino acids: CASSGGTAPRNSNQPQHF. In DNA form, the CDR3 reads TGTGCCAGCAGTGGAGGGACAGCGCCTCGGAATAGCAATCAGCCCCAGCATTTT.